This T cell receptor beta chain was captured by sequencing in a study of blood T cell repertoires in COVID-19. Study information: Sample material is recorded as cDNA or gDNA derived from T cells, B-cell-depleted T cells, or PBMCs.

Recruitment covered roughly 22 US areas and drew participants whose ages spanned roughly 18 to 90 years. The V segment lost 2 bases and the J segment 1 base; nucleotides outside the gene matches: 2. CDR1 and CDR2 from the germline V gene are SGHKS and YYEKEE (reference sequence). The length of the CDR3 is 14 residues. This clone turned up a few times. Authors' analysis steps: How many nucleated cells were present was estimated from reference gene primer amplification. Measured with immunoSEQ multiplex PCR; TCRdb has only the in-frame clones, and not every one. Clone size and V and J calls were adopted from that table, with D and trimming inferred from the DNA. The top ten hold roughly 10% of the sample, which has about 400,000 clones, about 87% seen once.

Sequencing was done on a sample of PBMCs or T cells enriched from blood (not recorded which). This clonotype was obtained from a woman in her fifties or sixties who had recovered from COVID-19. The chain combines TRBV5-5 with TRBJ1-1; 7 positions agree with TRBD1. This CDR3 reads CASSFAGGNTEAFF. The CDR3 coding sequence is TGTGCCAGCAGCTTTGCAGGGGGGAACACTGAAGCTTTCTTT.